This TCR beta chain originates from a study of tissue T cells after allogeneic stem cell transplantation. The J segment lost 12 bases and the V segment lost 7 bases, leaving 9 bases of the junction unmatched. This CDR3 has 12 residues. Germline-derived CDR1 and CDR2 are LGHNT and FRNRAP. This clone was picked up one time. This research-autopsy study prospectively enrolled adult allogeneic hematopoietic cell transplant recipients with steroid-refractory graft-versus-host disease. Every graft-versus-host disease patient had gastrointestinal disease and got several lines of graft-versus-host disease therapy. Autopsy tissues included GI tract, liver, skin and lymphoid organs. Sequencing used immunoSEQ multiplex PCR; TCRdb keeps in-frame clones, though not all of them. This table has about 4,000 clones, about three quarters appearing once.

J is TRBJ2-3 and V is TRBV12-5; 8 bases align to TRBD1. The TCR was taken from a male patient aged 60 or over with steroid-refractory graft-versus-host disease after an allogeneic stem cell transplant. A subset of T cells may come from the graft donor. The starting material was esophageal tissue, obtained at autopsy. This CDR3 is CASATTGDHQYF. The CDR3 DNA sequence: TGTGCTAGTGCTACGACAGGGGATCACCAGTATTTT.